This T cell receptor (beta chain) emerged from a study of tumor-infiltrating lymphocytes in primary liver carcinoma. Unsorted whole blood served as the source of blood RNA, and germline DNA was extracted as well. The V and J ends lost 1 base and 3 bases respectively, with 15 bases between them. CDR3 size: 17 residues. Germline CDR1 is LGHNA and CDR2 is YSLEER. The researchers produced TCR beta cDNA from 400 to 650 ng total RNA with a constant-region primer. Sequencing libraries for TCR beta derived from three nested multiplex PCR rounds that used slightly modified ARM-PCR. Both of the initial two PCR rounds ran for about 11 cycles and employed TRBV1-TRBV30 forward primers alongside a C-beta reverse primer. TCRdb ran MiXCR on the multiplex PCR reads and lists one entry per CDR3 protein. The sample lists just over 300,000 distinct CDR3 sequences, around three fifths occurring once.

This sequence joins TRBV4-3 and TRBJ1-4, with a tentative D call TRBD1 (5 bases). The sample taken for sequencing was peripheral blood. The source is a woman aged 30 to 39 with primary liver carcinoma and hepatitis B virus infection. The CDR3 DNA is TGCGCCAGCAGCCAAGGGCTCCCCCGGGGGGCTAATGAAAAACTGTTTTTT. Encoded protein: CASSQGLPRGANEKLFF.